The 32 T cell receptor beta chains reported below all come from one sample, sequenced in a study of T cell responses to AZD1222 COVID-19 vaccine. Produced via immunoSEQ multiplex PCR; TCRdb's table is partial and in-frame only. The repertoire includes nearly 110,000 clones, more than 75% of them detected once, and roughly a fifth sits in the top ten. Sequenced here: peripheral blood, sampled on day 0 of AZD1222 vaccination. The receptors originated from an adult in good health.

This chain joins TRBV11-2 and TRBJ1-1; D not certain. CDR3 length: 13 amino acids. Germline CDR1 is SGHAT and CDR2 is FQNNGV. Trimming removed 0 bases from V and 3 bases from J, with 5 bases in between. Written as DNA, the CDR3 is TGTGCCAGCAGCTTAGAGCAGGACACTGAAGCTTTCTTT. Translating it yields CASSLEQDTEAFF.

The rearrangement joins TRBV13 to TRBJ1-3; maybe TRBD1 (6 bases). With 2 bases removed from V and 4 bases from J, the gap between germline ends came to 12 bases. This CDR3 has 15 residues. Germline V gene sequence: CDR1 PRHDT, CDR2 FYEKMQ (reference sequence). The CDR3 nucleotides are TGTGCCAGCAGCTTAATAGGGGGGGTAGGAAACACCATATATTTT. It is translated as CASSLIGGVGNTIYF. The full variable domain, its missing parts supplied by reference TRBV13 and TRBJ1-3, is AAGVIQSPRHLIKEKRETATLKCYPIPRHDTVYWYQQGPGQDPQFLISFYEKMQSDKGSIPDRFSAQQFSDYHSELNMSSLELGDSALYFCASSLIGGVGNTIYFGEGSWLTVV.

The rearrangement joins TRBV2 to TRBJ1-1; D possibly corresponds to TRBD1 (5 bases). The CDR3 covers 13 residues. Trimming removed 2 bases at V and 5 bases at J, with 9 bases between. Per germline, CDR1 SNHLY and CDR2 FYNNEI. In DNA form, the CDR3 reads TGTGCCAGCAGTGAACGGGGGAAGACTGAAGCTTTCTTT. This gives the protein CASSERGKTEAFF. Looking up the rest from reference TRBV2 and TRBJ1-1 gives the full variable domain: EPEVTQTPSHQVTQMGQEVILRCVPISNHLYFYWYRQILGQKVEFLVSFYNNEISEKSEIFDDQFSVERPDGSNFTLKIRSTKLEDSAMYFCASSERGKTEAFFGQGTRLTVV.

The V and J genes are TRBV6-1 and TRBJ2-3; D might be TRBD1 (6 bases). V lost 2 bases to trimming and J lost 5 bases, with 20 bases between them. The CDR3 runs 17 residues. CDR1 and CDR2 from the germline V gene are MNHNS and SASEGT. The CDR3 sequence: CASSEFPSRTAGDTQYF. The CDR3 DNA reads as TGTGCCAGCAGTGAATTTCCTTCACGGACAGCAGGAGATACGCAGTATTTT.

This chain joins TRBV4-3 and TRBJ2-1; 8 bases align to TRBD2. The CDR3 loop spans 16 amino acids. V lost 5 bases, J lost 1 base, and 7 bases stayed unmatched. The germline V gene encodes CDR1 LGHNA and CDR2 YSLEER. The chain's CDR3 is CASSSTRGGSYNEQFF. In DNA, the CDR3 is TGCGCCAGCAGCTCCACTCGGGGGGGATCCTACAATGAGCAGTTCTTC.

The CDR3 reads CASTYIGTGELFF. The CDR3 coding sequence is TGTGCCAGTACCTACATTGGCACCGGGGAGCTGTTTTTT. The V and J genes are TRBV19 and TRBJ2-2, with D uncertain. Trimming left V 7 bases short and J 4 bases short, with 10 bases between. CDR3 size: 13 residues. In germline, CDR1 is LNHDA, CDR2 SQIVND (reference sequence).

The chain is built from TRBV7-2 and TRBJ2-7, with D possibly TRBD2 on 7 matching bases. Germline V CDR1 and CDR2: SGHTA, FQGNSA. Between the trimmed V and J ends, which lost 5 bases and 0 bases, there was a span of 17 bases. This CDR3 is built from 16 residues. CDR3 DNA sequence: TGTGCCAGCAGCGAAAGGGGGGGAAAAAGCTCCTACGAGCAGTACTTC. The encoded protein is CASSERGGKSSYEQYF. Combining the CDR3 with reference TRBV7-2 and TRBJ2-7 gives the whole variable domain GAGVSQSPSNKVTEKGKDVELRCDPISGHTALYWYRQSLGQGLEFLIYFQGNSAPDKSGLPSDRFSAERTGGSVSTLTIQRTQQEDSAVYLCASSERGGKSSYEQYFGPGTRLTVT.

The chain carries TRBV9 and TRBJ1-1; 8 positions match TRBD1. The CDR3 loop spans 15 amino acids. CDR1 and CDR2 from the germline V gene are SGDLS and YYNGEE. V lost 0 bases, J lost 8 bases, and 9 bases stayed unmatched. The CDR3 sequence is CASSVGDRGPREAFF. CDR3 DNA: TGTGCCAGCAGCGTAGGAGACAGGGGCCCCAGGGAAGCTTTCTTT.

The rearrangement joins TRBV7-8 to TRBJ2-7; 7 bases fit TRBD2. The J segment lost 5 bases and the V segment lost 10 bases, leaving 11 bases of the junction unmatched. Germline CDR1 and CDR2: SGHVS and FQNEAQ. There are 13 residues in the CDR3. DNA of the CDR3: TGTGCCACAAGACGGGGGGTCGGGGACGAGCAGTACTTC. Protein sequence: CATRRGVGDEQYF.

This chain uses TRBV18 with TRBJ2-5, with D tentatively TRBD1 or TRBD2 (5 bases each). The CDR3 spans 14 residues. V was shortened by 5 bases and J by 4 bases, with 14 bases between the two germline ends. Germline V CDR1 and CDR2: KGHSH, LQKENI. The CDR3 nucleotides are TGTGCCAGCTCAACTGGACGGGGCTTAGAGACCCAGTACTTC. Protein product: CASSTGRGLETQYF.

V is TRBV7-9 and J is TRBJ1-1; D may be TRBD1 (5 bases). This CDR3 contains 19 residues. Germline V gene lookup returns CDR1 SEHNR and CDR2 FQNEAQ (reference sequence). Deletions cut 2 bases from V and 3 bases from J, with 25 bases between. The CDR3 loop reads CASSLTQAGRSNYYTEAFF. For the CDR3, the DNA is TGTGCCAGCAGCTTAACCCAGGCAGGGAGGTCGAATTACTACACTGAAGCTTTCTTT. The full variable domain, its missing parts supplied by reference TRBV7-9 and TRBJ1-1, is DTGVSQNPRHKITKRGQNVTFRCDPISEHNRLYWYRQTLGQGPEFLTYFQNEAQLEKSRLLSDRFSAERPKGSFSTLEIQRTEQGDSAMYLCASSLTQAGRSNYYTEAFFGQGTRLTVV.

The chain has TRBV18 and TRBJ1-1; 10 bases map to TRBD1. V shed 6 bases and J 0 bases; nucleotides not matched to a gene: 10. The CDR3 contains 17 residues. CDR1 KGHSH and CDR2 LQKENI come from the germline V gene. CDR3 in DNA: TGTGCCAGCTCCCAGTTACCGACAGGGGGCATGAACACTGAAGCTTTCTTT. Its translation: CASSQLPTGGMNTEAFF.

This clone rates as medium-sized (0.01 to 0.1%). The rearrangement joins TRBV12-3 or TRBV12-4 to TRBJ1-1; D remains ambiguous. The CDR3 contains 13 residues. V lost 5 bases and J lost 4, with 11 bases in between. The CDR3 reads CASSLNAGTEAFF. The CDR3 nucleotides read TGTGCCAGCAGTCTAAACGCCGGCACTGAAGCTTTCTTT.

V and J are TRBV10-2 and TRBJ1-6, with D possibly being TRBD1 (6 bases). V was shortened by 2 bases and J by 9 bases, with 20 bases between the two germline ends. This CDR3 has 17 amino acids. Germline assignment: CDR1 WSHSY and CDR2 SAAADI. The CDR3 loop is CASSERSGQGNVSPLHF. CDR3 coding DNA: TGCGCCAGCAGTGAGAGATCGGGGCAGGGGAACGTTTCACCCCTCCACTTT.

The rearrangement joins TRBV5-5 to TRBJ1-6; D ambiguous. V was cut by 0 bases and J by 8 bases, with 9 bases left in between. The germline V gene has CDR1 SGHKS and CDR2 YYEKEE (reference sequence). CDR3 length: 14 amino acids. CDR3 residues: CASSLAGRDSPLHF. In nucleotides, the CDR3 is TGTGCCAGCAGCTTGGCAGGCCGGGATTCACCCCTCCACTTT.

This clone was observed once. The chain is built from TRBV28 and TRBJ1-5, with 10 positions matching TRBD1. The CDR3 runs to 13 residues. Per germline, CDR1 MDHEN and CDR2 SYDVKM. V lost 6 bases to trimming and J lost 6 bases; unmatched junction nucleotides: 2. The CDR3 spells CASRTGGVQPQHF. The CDR3, as DNA: TGTGCCAGCAGGACAGGGGGCGTTCAGCCCCAGCATTTT.

This chain uses TRBV7-2 with TRBJ1-6; no definite D call. Trimming stripped 8 bases from V and 7 bases from J, with 15 bases between. Germline V gives CDR1 SGHTA, CDR2 FQGNSA. The CDR3 is 14 residues long. The CDR3 protein is CASRIWGGNSPLHF. CDR3 bases: TGTGCCAGCCGGATTTGGGGAGGAAATTCACCCCTCCACTTT.

This clone was counted once. The chain carries TRBV15 and TRBJ1-5, with D perhaps matching TRBD1 (6 bases). From germline, CDR1 is LNHNV and CDR2 YYDKDF (reference sequence). Between the trimmed V and J ends, which lost 0 bases and 1 base, there was a span of 7 bases. The length of the CDR3 is 15 residues. The CDR3 DNA follows: TGTGCCACCAGCAGAGATGGGGGCAGCAATCAGCCCCAGCATTTT. This sequence encodes CATSRDGGSNQPQHF.

The V call is TRBV3-1 (or the pseudogene TRBV3-2), the J call TRBJ2-1; TRBD2 aligns across 8 bases. This CDR3 has 13 amino acids. V was clipped by 1 base and J by 16 bases; unmatched bases: 9. Germline CDR1 is LGHDT and CDR2 is YNNKEL (reference sequence). Here the CDR3 reads CASSQAPAGEPFF. In nucleotides, the CDR3 is TGTGCCAGCAGCCAAGCTCCAGCGGGGGAGCCTTTCTTC.

V is TRBV2 and J is TRBJ1-5; D remains ambiguous. This CDR3 region has 13 residues. Trimming removed 6 bases at V and 0 bases at J, with 6 bases between. The germline V gene has CDR1 SNHLY and CDR2 FYNNEI. CDR3 bases: TGTGCCAGCAGGAGTTATAGCAATCAGCCCCAGCATTTT. Protein sequence: CASRSYSNQPQHF.

This clone was counted a single time. This chain uses TRBV9 with TRBJ1-4; tentatively, D is TRBD1 (5 bases). The V end lost 5 bases, the J end lost 0 bases, and 11 bases lay between the germline ends. CDR1 and CDR2 (germline): SGDLS, YYNGEE. The CDR3 extends over 15 amino acids. The CDR3, as DNA: TGTGCCAGCAGTAGAGTGGGGGCAACTAATGAAAAACTGTTTTTT. As protein: CASSRVGATNEKLFF.

The genes are TRBV12-3 or TRBV12-4 and TRBJ1-2; D is unclear. Trimming removed 7 bases from V and 3 bases from J, with 6 bases in between. This CDR3 has 11 residues. CDR3 residues: CASKRDYGYTF. In DNA form, the CDR3 reads TGTGCCAGCAAACGAGACTATGGCTACACCTTC.

The CDR3 protein is CATSRGGGLAGDEQFF. In DNA form, the CDR3 reads TGTGCCACCAGCCGGGGCGGAGGACTAGCGGGGGATGAGCAGTTCTTC. The rearrangement links TRBV15 to TRBJ2-1; 13 bases match TRBD2. Germline CDR1 LNHNV, CDR2 YYDKDF (reference sequence). The V gene end was trimmed by 5 bases and the J gene end by 8 bases; junction bases not matched to a gene: 9. The CDR3 spans 16 residues.

The CDR3 region has the DNA TGTGCCAGTACCCCGGCATCGGGACCCTACGAGCAGTACTTC. Translating gives CASTPASGPYEQYF. V gene TRBV19 combines with J gene TRBJ2-7; TRBD1 or TRBD2 may be the D gene (5 bases each). Deletions cut 7 bases from V and 2 bases from J, with 15 bases between. The CDR3 is 14 amino acids. Looked up from germline, CDR1 is LNHDA and CDR2 is SQIVND (reference sequence).

The V call is TRBV19, the J call TRBJ1-1, with 9 nucleotides matching TRBD1. This CDR3 has 14 amino acids. V was clipped by 11 bases and J by 2 bases; unmatched bases: 9. CDR1 is LNHDA and CDR2 is SQIVND in the germline V gene (reference sequence). In DNA, the CDR3 is TGTGCCTCGAAAACGGGACAGGGTAACACTGAAGCTTTCTTT. Its protein is CASKTGQGNTEAFF.

The V call is TRBV7-2, the J call TRBJ2-1; D call uncertain. V was clipped by 3 bases and J by 2 bases, with 11 bases between them. Germline V CDR1 and CDR2: SGHTA, FQGNSA. The CDR3 has 15 amino acids. The DNA of the CDR3 is TGTGCCAGCAGCTTGCTTGCGGCTACCTACAATGAGCAGTTCTTC. This encodes CASSLLAATYNEQFF. The full variable domain, completed using reference TRBV7-2 and TRBJ2-1, is GAGVSQSPSNKVTEKGKDVELRCDPISGHTALYWYRQSLGQGLEFLIYFQGNSAPDKSGLPSDRFSAERTGGSVSTLTIQRTQQEDSAVYLCASSLLAATYNEQFFGPGTRLTVL.

The gene calls are TRBV7-9 and TRBJ2-7; 9 nucleotides agree with TRBD1. V lost 5 bases to trimming and J lost 1 base; unmatched junction nucleotides: 6. Germline V lookup: CDR1 SEHNR, CDR2 FQNEAQ (reference sequence). The CDR3 is made up of 15 amino acids. CDR3 loop: CASSRGQGISYEQYF. The CDR3 region has the DNA TGTGCCAGCAGCCGTGGACAGGGGATTTCCTACGAGCAGTACTTC.

The genes are TRBV15 and TRBJ2-3; 9 bases are shared with TRBD1. CDR3 size: 16 residues. V gave up 9 bases and J gave up 0 bases; unmatched junction bases: 10. Germline CDR1 is LNHNV and CDR2 is YYDKDF (reference sequence). The CDR3 sequence: CATQGVGQGSTDTQYF. CDR3 coding DNA: TGTGCCACGCAAGGAGTGGGACAGGGTAGCACAGATACGCAGTATTTT.

This chain connects TRBV21-1 to TRBJ2-3. TRBV21-1 is annotated as a pseudogene. The CDR3 consists of 13 residues. The CDR3: CASSLGITDTQYF. CDR3 DNA: TGTGCCAGCAGCCTGGGGATCACAGATACGCAGTATTTT.

The gene calls are TRBV7-3 and TRBJ2-7, with D unresolved. Trimming left V 1 base short and J 6 bases short, with 10 bases between. CDR1 SGHTA and CDR2 FQGTGA come from the germline V gene. CDR3 length: 13 residues. Here the CDR3 reads CASSLNRLSEQYF. In DNA, the CDR3 is TGTGCCAGCAGCTTAAATCGTCTCTCCGAGCAGTACTTC.

This clone occurred once. The rearrangement links TRBV10-2 to TRBJ2-5, with unresolved D. Germline loops: CDR1 WSHSY, CDR2 SAAADI. CDR3 size: 15 residues. V lost 3 bases to trimming and J lost 1 base, with 12 bases between them. In DNA, the CDR3 is TGCGCCAGCAGTGACTGGTCGGGCGTCCAAGAGACCCAGTACTTC. Translation: CASSDWSGVQETQYF.

This chain joins TRBV6-2 or TRBV6-3 and TRBJ1-5, with a possible D match to TRBD1 (5 bases). The V gene lost 2 bases and the J gene lost 7 bases, with 15 bases spanning the gap. The germline gives CDR1 MNHEY, CDR2 SVGEGT. The CDR3 has 15 residues. CDR3 in amino acids: CASSYHRDFGQPQHF. The DNA of the CDR3 is TGTGCCAGCAGTTACCATAGGGACTTCGGGCAGCCCCAGCATTTT.